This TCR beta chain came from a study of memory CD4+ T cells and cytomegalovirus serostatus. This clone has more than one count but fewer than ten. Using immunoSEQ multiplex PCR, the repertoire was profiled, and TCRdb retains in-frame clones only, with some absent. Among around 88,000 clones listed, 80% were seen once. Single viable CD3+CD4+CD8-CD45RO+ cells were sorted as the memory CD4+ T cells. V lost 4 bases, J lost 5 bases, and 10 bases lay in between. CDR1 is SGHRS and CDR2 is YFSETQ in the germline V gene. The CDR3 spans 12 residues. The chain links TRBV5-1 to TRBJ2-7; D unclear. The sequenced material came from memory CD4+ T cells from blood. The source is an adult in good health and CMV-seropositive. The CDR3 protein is CASSLEFHEQYF. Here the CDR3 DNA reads TGCGCCAGCAGCCTAGAGTTCCACGAGCAGTACTTC.